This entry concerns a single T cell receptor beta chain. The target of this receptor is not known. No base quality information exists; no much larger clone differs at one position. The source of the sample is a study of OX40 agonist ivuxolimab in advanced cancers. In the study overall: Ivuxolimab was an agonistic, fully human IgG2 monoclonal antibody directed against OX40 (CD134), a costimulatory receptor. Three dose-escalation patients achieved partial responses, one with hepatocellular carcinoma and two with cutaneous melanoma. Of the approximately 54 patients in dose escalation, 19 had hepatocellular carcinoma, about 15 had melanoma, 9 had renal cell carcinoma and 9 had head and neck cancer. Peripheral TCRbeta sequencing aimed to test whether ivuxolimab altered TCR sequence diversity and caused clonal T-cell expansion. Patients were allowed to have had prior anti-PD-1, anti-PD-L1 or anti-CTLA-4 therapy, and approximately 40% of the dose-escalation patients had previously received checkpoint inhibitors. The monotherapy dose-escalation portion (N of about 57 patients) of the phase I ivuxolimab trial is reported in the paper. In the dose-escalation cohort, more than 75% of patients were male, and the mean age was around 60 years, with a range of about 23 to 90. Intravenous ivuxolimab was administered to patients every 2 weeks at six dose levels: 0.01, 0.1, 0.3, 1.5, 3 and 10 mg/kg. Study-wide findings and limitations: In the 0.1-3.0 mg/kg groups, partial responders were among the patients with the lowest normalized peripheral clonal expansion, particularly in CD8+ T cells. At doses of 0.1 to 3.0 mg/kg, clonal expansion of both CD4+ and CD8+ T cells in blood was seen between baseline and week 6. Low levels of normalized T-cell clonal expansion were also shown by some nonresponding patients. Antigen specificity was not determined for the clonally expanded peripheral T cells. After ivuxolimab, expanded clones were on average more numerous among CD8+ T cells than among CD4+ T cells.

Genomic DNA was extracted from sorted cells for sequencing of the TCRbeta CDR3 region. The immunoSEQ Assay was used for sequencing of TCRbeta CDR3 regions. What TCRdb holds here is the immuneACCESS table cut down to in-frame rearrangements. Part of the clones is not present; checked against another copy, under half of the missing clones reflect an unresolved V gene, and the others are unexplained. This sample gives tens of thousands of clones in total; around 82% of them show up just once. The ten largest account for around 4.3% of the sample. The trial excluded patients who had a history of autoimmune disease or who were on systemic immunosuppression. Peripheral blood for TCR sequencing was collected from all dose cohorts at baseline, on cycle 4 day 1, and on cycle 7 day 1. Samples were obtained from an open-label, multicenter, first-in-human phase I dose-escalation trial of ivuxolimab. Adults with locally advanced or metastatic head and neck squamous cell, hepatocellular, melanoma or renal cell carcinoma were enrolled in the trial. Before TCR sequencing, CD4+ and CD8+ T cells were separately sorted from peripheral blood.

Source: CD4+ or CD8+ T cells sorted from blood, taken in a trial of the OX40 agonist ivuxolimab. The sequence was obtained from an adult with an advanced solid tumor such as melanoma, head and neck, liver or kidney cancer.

CDR3 loop: CASSRDSGEQYF. The bases are TGTGCCAGTAGTCGGGACTCGGGGGAGCAGTACTTC. This chain joins TRBV19 to TRBJ2-7; the D gene is possibly TRBD2, with 6 bases matching. Between the V and J ends, shortened by 5 bases and 7 bases respectively, the junction contains 12 bases. Measured from the cysteine to the phenylalanine, the CDR3 is 12 residues long. Only the CDR3 portion is preserved as DNA: 36 bases, with reading frame beginning at the first base. CDR1 and CDR2 (LNHDA, SQIVND) derive from the germline V gene (reference sequence).